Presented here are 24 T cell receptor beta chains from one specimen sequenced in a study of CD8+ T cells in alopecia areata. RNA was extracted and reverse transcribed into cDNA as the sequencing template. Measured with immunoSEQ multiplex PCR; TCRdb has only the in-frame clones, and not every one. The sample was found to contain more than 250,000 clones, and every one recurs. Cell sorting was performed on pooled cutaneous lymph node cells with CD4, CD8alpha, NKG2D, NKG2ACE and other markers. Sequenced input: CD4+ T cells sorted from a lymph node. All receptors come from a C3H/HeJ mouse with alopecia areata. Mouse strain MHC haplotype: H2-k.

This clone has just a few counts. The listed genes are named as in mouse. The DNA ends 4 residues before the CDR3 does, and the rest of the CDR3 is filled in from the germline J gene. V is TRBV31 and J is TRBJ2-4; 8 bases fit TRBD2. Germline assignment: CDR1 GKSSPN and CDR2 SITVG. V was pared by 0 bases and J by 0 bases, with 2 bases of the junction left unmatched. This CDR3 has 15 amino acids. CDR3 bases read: TGTGCCTGGAGTCTTGGGGGGGTTAGTCAAAAC. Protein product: CAWSLGGVSQN. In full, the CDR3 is CAWSLGGVSQNTLYF.

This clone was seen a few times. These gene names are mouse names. The sequenced part of the CDR3 DNA is TGTGCCAGCAGTATACGTCAGCATGCAAACTCC. Amino acid sequence: CASSIRQHANS. The whole CDR3 region reads CASSIRQHANSDYTF. The rearrangement links TRBV19 to TRBJ1-2; D is undetermined. The read halts 4 residues ahead of the CDR3 end, with the missing end drawn from the germline J gene. The germline V gene has CDR1 FNHDT and CDR2 SITEND (reference sequence). The CDR3 has 15 amino acids. Trimming took 1 base from V and 0 from J, leaving 10 bases between them.

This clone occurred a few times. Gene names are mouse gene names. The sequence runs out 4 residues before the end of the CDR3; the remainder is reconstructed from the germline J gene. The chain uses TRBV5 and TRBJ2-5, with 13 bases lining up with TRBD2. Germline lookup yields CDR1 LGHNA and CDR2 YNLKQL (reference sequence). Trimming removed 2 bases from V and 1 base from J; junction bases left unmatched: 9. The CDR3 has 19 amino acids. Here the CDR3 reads CASSQSPRDWGGDQDTQYF. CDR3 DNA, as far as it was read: TGTGCCAGCAGCCAATCCCCCCGGGACTGGGGGGGGGACCAAGAC.

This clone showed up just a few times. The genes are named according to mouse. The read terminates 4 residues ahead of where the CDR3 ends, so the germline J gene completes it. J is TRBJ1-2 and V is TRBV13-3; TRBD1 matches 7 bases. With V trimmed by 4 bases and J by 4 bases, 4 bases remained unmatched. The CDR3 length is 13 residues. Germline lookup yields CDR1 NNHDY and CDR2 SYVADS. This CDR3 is CASSRDRFSDYTF. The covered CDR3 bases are TGTGCCAGCAGTCGGGACAGATTCTCC.

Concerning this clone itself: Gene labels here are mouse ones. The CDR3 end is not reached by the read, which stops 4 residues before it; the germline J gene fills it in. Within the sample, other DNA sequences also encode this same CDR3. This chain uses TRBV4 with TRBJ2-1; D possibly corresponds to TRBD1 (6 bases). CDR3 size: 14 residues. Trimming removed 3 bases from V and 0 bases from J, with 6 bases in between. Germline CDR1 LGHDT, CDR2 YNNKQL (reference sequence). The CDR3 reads CASSYRGNYAEQFF. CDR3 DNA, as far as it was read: TGTGCCAGCAGCTACAGGGGTAACTATGCT.

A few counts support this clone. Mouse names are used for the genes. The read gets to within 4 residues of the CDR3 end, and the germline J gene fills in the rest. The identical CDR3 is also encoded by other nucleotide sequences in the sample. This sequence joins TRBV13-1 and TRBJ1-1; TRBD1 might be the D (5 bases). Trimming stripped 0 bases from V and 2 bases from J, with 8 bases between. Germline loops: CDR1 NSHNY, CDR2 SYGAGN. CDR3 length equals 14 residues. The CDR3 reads CASSDAGHNTEVFF. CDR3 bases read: TGTGCCAGCAGTGATGCAGGGCACAACACA.

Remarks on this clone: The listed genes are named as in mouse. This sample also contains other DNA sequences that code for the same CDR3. The covered CDR3 bases are TGTGCCAGCAGTCCGGGACAAAGCTAT. Translating it yields CASSPGQSY. The entire CDR3 is CASSPGQSYEQYF. This chain joins TRBV13-1 and TRBJ2-7, with D possibly being TRBD1 (6 bases). The CDR3 end lies 4 residues beyond the end of the read and is filled in from the germline J gene. The CDR3 consists of 13 residues. Germline V lookup: CDR1 NSHNY, CDR2 SYGAGN. V was shortened by 4 bases and J by 3 bases, with 11 bases between the two germline ends.

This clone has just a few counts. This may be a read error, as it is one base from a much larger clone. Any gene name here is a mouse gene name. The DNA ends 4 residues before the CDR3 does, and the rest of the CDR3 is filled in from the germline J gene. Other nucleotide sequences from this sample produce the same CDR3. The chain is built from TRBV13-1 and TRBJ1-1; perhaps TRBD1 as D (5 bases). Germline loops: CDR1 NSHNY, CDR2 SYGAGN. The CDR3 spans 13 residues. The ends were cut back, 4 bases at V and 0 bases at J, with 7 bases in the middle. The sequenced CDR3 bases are TGTGCCAGCAGTCGACAGACAAACACA. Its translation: CASSRQTNT. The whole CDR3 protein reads CASSRQTNTEVFF.

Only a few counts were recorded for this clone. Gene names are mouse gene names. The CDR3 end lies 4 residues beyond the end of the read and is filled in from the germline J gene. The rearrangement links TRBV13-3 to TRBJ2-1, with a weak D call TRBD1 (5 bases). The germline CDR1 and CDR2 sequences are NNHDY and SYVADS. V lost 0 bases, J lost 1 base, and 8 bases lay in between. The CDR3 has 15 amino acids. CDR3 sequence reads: CASSDDAGNYAEQFF. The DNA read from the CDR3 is TGTGCCAGCAGTGATGACGCAGGGAACTATGCT.

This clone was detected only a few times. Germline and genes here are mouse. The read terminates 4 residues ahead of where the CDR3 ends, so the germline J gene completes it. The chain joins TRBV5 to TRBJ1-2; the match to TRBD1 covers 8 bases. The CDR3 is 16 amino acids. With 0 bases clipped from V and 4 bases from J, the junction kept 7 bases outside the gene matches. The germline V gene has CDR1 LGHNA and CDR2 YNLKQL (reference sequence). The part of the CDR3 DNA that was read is TGTGCCAGCAGCCAAGATCTGACAGGGGCCACCTCC. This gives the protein CASSQDLTGATS. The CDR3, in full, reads CASSQDLTGATSDYTF.

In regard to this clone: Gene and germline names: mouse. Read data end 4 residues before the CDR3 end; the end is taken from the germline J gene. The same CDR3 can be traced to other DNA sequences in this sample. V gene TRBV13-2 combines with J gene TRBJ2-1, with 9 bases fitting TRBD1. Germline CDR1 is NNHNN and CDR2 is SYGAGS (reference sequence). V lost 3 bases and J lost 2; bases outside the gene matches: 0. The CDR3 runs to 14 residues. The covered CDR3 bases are TGTGCCAGCGGTGGACAGGGGGACTATGCT. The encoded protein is CASGGQGDYA. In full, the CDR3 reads CASGGQGDYAEQFF.

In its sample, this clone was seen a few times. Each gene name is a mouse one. The CDR3 is CASTPQANTEVFF. The covered CDR3 bases are TGTGCCAGCACCCCACAAGCAAACACA. The chain couples TRBV19 to TRBJ1-1; D not certain. Read data end 4 residues before the CDR3 end; the end is taken from the germline J gene. The V end lost 6 bases, the J end lost 0 bases, and 9 bases lay between the germline ends. The CDR3 covers 13 residues. CDR1 and CDR2 (germline): FNHDT, SITEND (reference sequence).

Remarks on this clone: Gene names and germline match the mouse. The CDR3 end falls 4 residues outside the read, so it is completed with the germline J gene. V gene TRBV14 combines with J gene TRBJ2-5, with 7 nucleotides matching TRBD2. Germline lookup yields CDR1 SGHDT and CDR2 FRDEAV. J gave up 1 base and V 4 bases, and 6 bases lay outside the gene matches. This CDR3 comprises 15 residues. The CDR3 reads CASSPTGADQDTQYF. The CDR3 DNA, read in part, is TGTGCCAGCAGTCCCACTGGGGCTGACCAAGAC.

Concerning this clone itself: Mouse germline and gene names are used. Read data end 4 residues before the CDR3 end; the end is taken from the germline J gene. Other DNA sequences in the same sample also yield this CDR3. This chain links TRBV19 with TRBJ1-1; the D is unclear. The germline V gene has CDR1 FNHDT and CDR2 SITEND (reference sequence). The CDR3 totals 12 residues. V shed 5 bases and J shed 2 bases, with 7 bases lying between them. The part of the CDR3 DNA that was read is TGTGCCAGCAGGACATCCAACACA. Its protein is CASRTSNT. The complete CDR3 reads CASRTSNTEVFF.

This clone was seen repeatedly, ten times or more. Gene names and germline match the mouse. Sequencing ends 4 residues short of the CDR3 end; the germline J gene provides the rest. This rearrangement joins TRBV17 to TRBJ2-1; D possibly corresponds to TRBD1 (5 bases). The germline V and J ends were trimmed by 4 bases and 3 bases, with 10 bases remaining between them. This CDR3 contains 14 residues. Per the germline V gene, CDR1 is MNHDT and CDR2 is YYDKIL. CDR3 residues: CASSKRGGYAEQFF. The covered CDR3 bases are TGTGCTAGCAGTAAGAGGGGAGGCTATGCT. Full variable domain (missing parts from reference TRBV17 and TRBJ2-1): DTTVKQNPRYKLARVGKPVNLICSQTMNHDTMYWYQKKPNQAPKLLLFYYDKILNREADTFEKFQSSRPNNSFCSLYIGSAGLEYSAMYLCASSKRGGYAEQFFGPGTRLTVL.

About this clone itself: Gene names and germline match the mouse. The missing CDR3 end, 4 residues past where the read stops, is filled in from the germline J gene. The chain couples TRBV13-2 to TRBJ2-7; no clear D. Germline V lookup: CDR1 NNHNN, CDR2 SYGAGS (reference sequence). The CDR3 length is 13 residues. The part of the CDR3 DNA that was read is TGTGCCAGCGGTGACCCAACAAGGGAT. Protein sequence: CASGDPTRD. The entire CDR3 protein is CASGDPTRDEQYF.

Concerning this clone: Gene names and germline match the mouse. CDR3 residues: CASSLGGENYAEQFF. Incomplete CDR3 DNA: TGTGCCAGCAGCTTGGGGGGGGAAAACTATGCT. The chain couples TRBV3 to TRBJ2-1; 7 bases align to TRBD2. The observed sequence ends 4 residues before the CDR3 terminus, with the missing tail filled in from the germline J gene. From germline, CDR1 is SNHLY and CDR2 FYNGKV (reference sequence). The CDR3 is made up of 15 amino acids. The V and J ends lost 3 bases and 1 base, in that order; junction bases with no gene match: 3.

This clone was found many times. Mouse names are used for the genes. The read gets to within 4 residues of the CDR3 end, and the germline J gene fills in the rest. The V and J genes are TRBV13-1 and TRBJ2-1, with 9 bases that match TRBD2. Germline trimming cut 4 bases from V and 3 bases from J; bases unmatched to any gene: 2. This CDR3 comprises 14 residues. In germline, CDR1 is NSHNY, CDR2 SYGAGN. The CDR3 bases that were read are TGTGCCAGCAGTCCACTGGGGGGCTATGCT. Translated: CASSPLGGYA. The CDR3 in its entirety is CASSPLGGYAEQFF.

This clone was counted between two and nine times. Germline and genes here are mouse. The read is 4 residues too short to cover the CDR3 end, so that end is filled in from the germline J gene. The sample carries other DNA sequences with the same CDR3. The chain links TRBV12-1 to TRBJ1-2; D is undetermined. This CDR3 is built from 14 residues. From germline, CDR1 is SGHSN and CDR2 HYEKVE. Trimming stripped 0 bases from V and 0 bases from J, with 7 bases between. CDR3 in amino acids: CASSLPGTNSDYTF. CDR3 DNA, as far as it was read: TGTGCCAGCTCTCTCCCAGGAACAAACTCC.

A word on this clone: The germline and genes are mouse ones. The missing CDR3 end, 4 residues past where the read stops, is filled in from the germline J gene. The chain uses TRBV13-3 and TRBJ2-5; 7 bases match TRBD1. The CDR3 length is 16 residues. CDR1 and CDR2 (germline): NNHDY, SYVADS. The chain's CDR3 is CASSSQGSEIGDTQYF. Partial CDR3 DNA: TGTGCCAGCAGCTCACAGGGGAGTGAAATCGGAGAC.

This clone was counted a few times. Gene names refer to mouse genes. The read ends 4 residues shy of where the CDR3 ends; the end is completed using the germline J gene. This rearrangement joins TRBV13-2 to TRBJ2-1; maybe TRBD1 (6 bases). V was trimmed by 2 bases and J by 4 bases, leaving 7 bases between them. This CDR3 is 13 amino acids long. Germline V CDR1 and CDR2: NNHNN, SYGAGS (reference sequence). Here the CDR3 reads CASGEGTYAEQFF. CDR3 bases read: TGTGCCAGCGGTGAGGGGACATATGCT.

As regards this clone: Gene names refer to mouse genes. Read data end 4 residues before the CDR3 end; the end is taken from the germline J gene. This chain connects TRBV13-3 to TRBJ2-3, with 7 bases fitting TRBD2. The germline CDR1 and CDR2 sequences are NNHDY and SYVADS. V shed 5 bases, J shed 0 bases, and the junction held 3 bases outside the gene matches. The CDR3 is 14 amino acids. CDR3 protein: CASRAGGSAETLYF. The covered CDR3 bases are TGTGCCAGCAGGGCTGGGGGTAGTGCAGAA.

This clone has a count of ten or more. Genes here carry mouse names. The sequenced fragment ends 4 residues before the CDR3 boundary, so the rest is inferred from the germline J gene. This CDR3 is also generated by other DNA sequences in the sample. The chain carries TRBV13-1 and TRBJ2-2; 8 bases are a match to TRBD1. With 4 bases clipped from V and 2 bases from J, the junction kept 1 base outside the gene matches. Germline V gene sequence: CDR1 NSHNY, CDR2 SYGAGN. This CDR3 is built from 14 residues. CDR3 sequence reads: CASSPGGNTGQLYF. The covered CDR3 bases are TGTGCCAGCAGTCCAGGGGGCAACACCGGG.

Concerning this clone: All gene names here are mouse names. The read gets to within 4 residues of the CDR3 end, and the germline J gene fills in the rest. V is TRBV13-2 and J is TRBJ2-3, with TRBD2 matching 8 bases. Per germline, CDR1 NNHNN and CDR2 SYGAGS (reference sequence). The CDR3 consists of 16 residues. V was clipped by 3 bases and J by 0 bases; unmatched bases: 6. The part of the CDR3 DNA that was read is TGTGCCAGCGGTGCCTGGGGGGCCCTTAGTGCAGAA. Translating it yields CASGAWGALSAE. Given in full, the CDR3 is CASGAWGALSAETLYF.